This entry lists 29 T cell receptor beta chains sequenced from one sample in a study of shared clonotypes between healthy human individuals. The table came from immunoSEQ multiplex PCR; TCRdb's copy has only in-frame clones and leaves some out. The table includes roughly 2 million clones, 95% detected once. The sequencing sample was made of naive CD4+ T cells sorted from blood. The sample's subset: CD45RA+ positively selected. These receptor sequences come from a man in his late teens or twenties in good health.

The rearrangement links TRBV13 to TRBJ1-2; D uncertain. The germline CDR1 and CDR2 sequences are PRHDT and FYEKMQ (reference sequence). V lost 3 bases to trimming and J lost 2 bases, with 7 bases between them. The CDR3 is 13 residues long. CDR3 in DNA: TGTGCCAGCAGCTTTGGGCAAAACTATGGCTACACCTTC. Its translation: CASSFGQNYGYTF. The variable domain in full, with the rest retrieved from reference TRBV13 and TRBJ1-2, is AAGVIQSPRHLIKEKRETATLKCYPIPRHDTVYWYQQGPGQDPQFLISFYEKMQSDKGSIPDRFSAQQFSDYHSELNMSSLELGDSALYFCASSFGQNYGYTFGSGTRLTVV.

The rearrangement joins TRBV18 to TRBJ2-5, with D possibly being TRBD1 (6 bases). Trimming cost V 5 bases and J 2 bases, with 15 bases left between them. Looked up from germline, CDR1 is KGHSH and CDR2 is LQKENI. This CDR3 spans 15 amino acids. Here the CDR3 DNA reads TGTGCCAGCTCAGCCCGGACAGAACAACAAGAGACCCAGTACTTC. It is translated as CASSARTEQQETQYF.

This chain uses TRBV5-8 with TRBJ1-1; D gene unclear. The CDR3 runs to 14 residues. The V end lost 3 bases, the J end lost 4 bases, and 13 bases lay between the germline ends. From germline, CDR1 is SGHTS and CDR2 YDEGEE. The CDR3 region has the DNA TGTGCCAGCAGCTCCAAAATCTGGGGCACTGAAGCTTTCTTT. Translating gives CASSSKIWGTEAFF.

CDR3 coding DNA: TGTGCCTGGAGTGTCCCGGGCAGCTATAATTCACCCCTCCACTTT. It yields the protein CAWSVPGSYNSPLHF. The V call is TRBV30, the J call TRBJ1-6; D unresolved. The CDR3 sequence is 15 residues long. Germline CDR1 and CDR2: GTSNPN and SVGIG (reference sequence). The V and J ends lost 0 bases and 3 bases respectively, with 9 bases between them.

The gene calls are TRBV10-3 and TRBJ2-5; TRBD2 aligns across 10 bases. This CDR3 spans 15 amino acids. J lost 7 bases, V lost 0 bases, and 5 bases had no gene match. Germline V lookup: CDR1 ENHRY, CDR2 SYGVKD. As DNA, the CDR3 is TGTGCCATCAGTGAGTCGGGGAGCGGGGGGGCGACCCAGTACTTC. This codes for CAISESGSGGATQYF.

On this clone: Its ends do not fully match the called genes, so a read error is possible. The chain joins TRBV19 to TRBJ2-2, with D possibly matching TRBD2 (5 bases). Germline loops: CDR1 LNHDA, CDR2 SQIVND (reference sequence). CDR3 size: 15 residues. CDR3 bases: TGTGCCAGCAACCCCCGGGGAGCGAACACCGGAGAGCTGTTTTTT. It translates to CASNPRGANTGELFF.

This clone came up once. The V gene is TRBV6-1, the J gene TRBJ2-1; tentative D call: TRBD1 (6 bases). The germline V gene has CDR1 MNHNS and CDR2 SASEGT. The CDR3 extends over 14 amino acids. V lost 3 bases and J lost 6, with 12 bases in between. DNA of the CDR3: TGTGCCAGCAGTGAGAGACAGGCCCCCAATGAGCAGTTCTTC. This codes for CASSERQAPNEQFF.

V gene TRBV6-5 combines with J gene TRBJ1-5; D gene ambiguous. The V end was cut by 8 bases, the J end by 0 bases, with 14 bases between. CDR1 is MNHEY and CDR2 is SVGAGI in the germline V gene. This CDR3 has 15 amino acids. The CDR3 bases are TGTGCCAGCCGAAGGACGGGCTATAGCAATCAGCCCCAGCATTTT. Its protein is CASRRTGYSNQPQHF.

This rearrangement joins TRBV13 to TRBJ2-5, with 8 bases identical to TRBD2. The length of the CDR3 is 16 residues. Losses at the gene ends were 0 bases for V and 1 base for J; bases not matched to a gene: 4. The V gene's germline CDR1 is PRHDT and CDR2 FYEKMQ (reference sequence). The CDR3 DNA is TGTGCCAGCAGCTTAGGGCGCGGGGGGATCCAAGAGACCCAGTACTTC. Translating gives CASSLGRGGIQETQYF.

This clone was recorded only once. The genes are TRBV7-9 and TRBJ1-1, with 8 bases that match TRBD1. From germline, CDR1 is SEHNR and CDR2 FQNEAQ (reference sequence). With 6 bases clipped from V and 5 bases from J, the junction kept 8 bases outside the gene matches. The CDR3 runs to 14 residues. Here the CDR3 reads CASSSDRAGTEAFF. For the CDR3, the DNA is TGTGCCAGCAGTTCGGACAGGGCAGGAACTGAAGCTTTCTTT.

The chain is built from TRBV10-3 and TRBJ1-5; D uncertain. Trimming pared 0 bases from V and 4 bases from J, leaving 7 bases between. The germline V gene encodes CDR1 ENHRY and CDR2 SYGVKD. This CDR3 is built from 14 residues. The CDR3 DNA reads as TGTGCCATCAGTGAGTCTACCGCTAATCAGCCCCAGCATTTT. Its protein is CAISESTANQPQHF.

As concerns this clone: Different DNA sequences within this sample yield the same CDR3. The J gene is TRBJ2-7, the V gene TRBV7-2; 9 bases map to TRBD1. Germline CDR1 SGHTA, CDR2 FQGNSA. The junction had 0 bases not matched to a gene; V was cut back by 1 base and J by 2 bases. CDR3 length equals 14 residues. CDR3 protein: CASSLGQGAYEQYF. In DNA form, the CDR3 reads TGTGCCAGCAGCTTAGGACAGGGGGCCTACGAGCAGTACTTC.

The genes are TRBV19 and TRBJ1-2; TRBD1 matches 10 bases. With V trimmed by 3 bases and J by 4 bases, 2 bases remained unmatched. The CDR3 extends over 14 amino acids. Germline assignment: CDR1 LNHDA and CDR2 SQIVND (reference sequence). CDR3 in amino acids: CASSIGTGVYGYTF. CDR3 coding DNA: TGTGCCAGTAGTATCGGGACAGGGGTCTATGGCTACACCTTC. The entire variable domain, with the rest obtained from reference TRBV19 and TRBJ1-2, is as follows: DGGITQSPKYLFRKEGQNVTLSCEQNLNHDAMYWYRQDPGQGLRLIYYSQIVNDFQKGDIAEGYSVSREKKESFPLTVTSAQKNPTAFYLCASSIGTGVYGYTFGSGTRLTVV.

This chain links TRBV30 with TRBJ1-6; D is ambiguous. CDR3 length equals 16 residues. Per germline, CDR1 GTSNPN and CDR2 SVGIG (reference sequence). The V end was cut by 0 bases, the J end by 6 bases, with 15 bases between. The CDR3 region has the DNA TGTGCCTGGAGTGTAATGAGAAAGGCAGTTAATTCACCCCTCCACTTT. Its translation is CAWSVMRKAVNSPLHF.

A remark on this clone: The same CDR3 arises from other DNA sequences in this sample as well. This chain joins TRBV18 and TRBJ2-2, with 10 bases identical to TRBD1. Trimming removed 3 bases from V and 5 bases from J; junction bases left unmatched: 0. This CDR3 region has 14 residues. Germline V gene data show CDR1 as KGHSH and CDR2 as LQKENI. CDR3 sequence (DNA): TGTGCCAGCTCACCGGACAGGGGGACCGGGGAGCTGTTTTTT. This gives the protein CASSPDRGTGELFF.

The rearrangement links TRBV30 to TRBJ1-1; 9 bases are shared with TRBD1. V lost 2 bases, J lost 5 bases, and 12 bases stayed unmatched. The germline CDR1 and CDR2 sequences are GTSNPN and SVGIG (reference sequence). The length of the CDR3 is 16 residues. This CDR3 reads CAWSSPTGQGGTEAFF. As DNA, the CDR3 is TGTGCCTGGAGTTCACCGACGGGACAGGGAGGAACTGAAGCTTTCTTT.

The CDR3 loop is CASRGLLISTDTQYF. CDR3 sequence (DNA): TGTGCCAGCCGGGGCCTCTTAATCAGCACAGATACGCAGTATTTT. The chain has TRBV6-1 and TRBJ2-3; D is tentatively TRBD1 or TRBD2 (5 bases each). The CDR3 runs to 15 residues. Germline CDR1 and CDR2: MNHNS and SASEGT. Deletions cut 8 bases from V and 0 bases from J, with 15 bases between.

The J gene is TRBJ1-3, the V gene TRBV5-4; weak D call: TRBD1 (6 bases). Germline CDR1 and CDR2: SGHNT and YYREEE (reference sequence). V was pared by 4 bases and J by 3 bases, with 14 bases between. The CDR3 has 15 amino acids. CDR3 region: CASSQAGGLGNTIYF. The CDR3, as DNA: TGTGCCAGCAGCCAAGCCGGGGGGCTTGGAAACACCATATATTTT. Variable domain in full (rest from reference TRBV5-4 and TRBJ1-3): ETGVTQSPTHLIKTRGQQVTLRCSSQSGHNTVSWYQQALGQGPQFIFQYYREEENGRGNFPPRFSGLQFPNYSSELNVNALELDDSALYLCASSQAGGLGNTIYFGEGSWLTVV.

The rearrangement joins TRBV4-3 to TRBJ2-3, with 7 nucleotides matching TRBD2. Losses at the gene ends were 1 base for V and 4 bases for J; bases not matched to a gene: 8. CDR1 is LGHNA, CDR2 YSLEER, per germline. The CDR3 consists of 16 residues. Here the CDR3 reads CASSQGEGGPSDTQYF. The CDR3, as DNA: TGCGCCAGCAGCCAAGGGGAGGGAGGGCCCTCAGATACGCAGTATTTT.

CDR3: CASRRDGNTIYF. The CDR3 region has the DNA TGTGCCAGTAGACGAGATGGAAACACCATATATTTT. The chain links TRBV19 to TRBJ1-3, with unresolved D. V dropped 6 bases and J dropped 3 bases, with 6 bases sitting between them. Per germline, CDR1 LNHDA and CDR2 SQIVND (reference sequence). The CDR3 covers 12 residues.

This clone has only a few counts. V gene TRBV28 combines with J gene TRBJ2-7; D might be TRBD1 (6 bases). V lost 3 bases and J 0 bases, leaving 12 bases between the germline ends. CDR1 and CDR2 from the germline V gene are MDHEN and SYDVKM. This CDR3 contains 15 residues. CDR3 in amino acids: CASSLEDRRSYEQYF. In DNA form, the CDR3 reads TGTGCCAGCAGTTTGGAAGACAGGCGCTCCTACGAGCAGTACTTC.

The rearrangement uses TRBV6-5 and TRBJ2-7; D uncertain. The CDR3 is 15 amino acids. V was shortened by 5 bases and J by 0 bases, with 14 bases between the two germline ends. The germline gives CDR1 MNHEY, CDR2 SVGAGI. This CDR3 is CASSRQAAGSYEQYF. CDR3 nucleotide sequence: TGTGCCAGCAGTCGCCAGGCGGCTGGCTCCTACGAGCAGTACTTC.

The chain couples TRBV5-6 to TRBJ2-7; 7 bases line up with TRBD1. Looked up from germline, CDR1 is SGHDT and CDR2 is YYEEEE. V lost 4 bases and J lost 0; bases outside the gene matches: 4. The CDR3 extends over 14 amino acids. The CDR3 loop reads CASSTGQRSYEQYF. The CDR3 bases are TGTGCCAGCAGCACGGGACAGCGCTCCTACGAGCAGTACTTC.

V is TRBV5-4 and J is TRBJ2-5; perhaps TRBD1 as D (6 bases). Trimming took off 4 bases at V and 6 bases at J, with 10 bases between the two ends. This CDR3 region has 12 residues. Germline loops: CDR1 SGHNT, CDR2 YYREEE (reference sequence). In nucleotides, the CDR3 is TGTGCCAGCAGCGCAGACAGGCAGACCCAGTACTTC. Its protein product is CASSADRQTQYF.

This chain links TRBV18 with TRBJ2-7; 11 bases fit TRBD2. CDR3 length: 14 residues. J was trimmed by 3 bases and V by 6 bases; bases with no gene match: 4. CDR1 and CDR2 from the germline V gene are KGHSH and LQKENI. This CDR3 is CASSEGTSGYEQYF. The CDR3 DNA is TGTGCCAGCTCGGAAGGGACTAGCGGCTACGAGCAGTACTTC.

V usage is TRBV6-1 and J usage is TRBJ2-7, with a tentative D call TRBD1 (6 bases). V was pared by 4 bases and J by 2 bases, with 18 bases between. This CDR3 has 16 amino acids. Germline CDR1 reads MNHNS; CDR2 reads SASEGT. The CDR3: CASSGQRTVWPYEQYF. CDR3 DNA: TGTGCCAGCAGTGGCCAAAGGACAGTCTGGCCCTACGAGCAGTACTTC.

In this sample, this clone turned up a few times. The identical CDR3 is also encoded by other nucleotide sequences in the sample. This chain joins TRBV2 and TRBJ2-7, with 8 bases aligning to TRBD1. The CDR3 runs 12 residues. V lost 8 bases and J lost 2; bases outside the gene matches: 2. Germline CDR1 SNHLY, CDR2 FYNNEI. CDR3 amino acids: CASGGQAYEQYF. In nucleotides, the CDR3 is TGTGCCAGCGGGGGACAGGCCTACGAGCAGTACTTC.

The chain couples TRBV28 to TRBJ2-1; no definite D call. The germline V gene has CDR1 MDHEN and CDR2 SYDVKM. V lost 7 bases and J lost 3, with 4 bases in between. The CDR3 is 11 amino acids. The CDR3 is CASKGYNEQFF. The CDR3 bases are TGTGCCAGCAAGGGCTACAATGAGCAGTTCTTC.

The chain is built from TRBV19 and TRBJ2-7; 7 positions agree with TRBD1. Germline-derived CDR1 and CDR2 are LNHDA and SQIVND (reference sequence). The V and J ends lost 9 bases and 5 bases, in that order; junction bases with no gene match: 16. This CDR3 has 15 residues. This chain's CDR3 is CASAGTGTVHNEQYF. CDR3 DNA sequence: TGTGCCAGCGCTGGGACCGGGACAGTTCACAACGAGCAGTACTTC. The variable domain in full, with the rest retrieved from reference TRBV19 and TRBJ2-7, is DGGITQSPKYLFRKEGQNVTLSCEQNLNHDAMYWYRQDPGQGLRLIYYSQIVNDFQKGDIAEGYSVSREKKESFPLTVTSAQKNPTAFYLCASAGTGTVHNEQYFGPGTRLTVT.